A selection of T cell receptor beta chains follows, all from one sample in a study of cytomegalovirus exposure and HLA in healthy donors. Sequenced by immunoSEQ multiplex PCR; TCRdb stores in-frame clones only, minus some. Of about 190,000 clones listed, approximately 78% are singletons. Sequencing input: PBMCs. The source is a woman between 18 and 29 years old in good health and CMV-seronegative. CDR3s include the opening cysteine and the closing phenylalanine or tryptophan. Fields, in order: CDR3 protein, CDR3 DNA, CDR3 length, J gene, V gene, D gene, clone size. D genes are given only for firm matches. Expanded clones are given a class, and other clones once, few, many or no size at all.

CDR3: CASSLYDSENYGYTF; DNA: TGTGCCAGCAGCTTATATGACTCAGAGAACTATGGCTACACCTTC; length: 15; J: TRBJ1-2; V: TRBV7-9; D: -; size: -
CDR3: CASNRAPLTTNEKLFF; DNA: TGTGCCAGCAATCGCGCCCCCTTGACAACTAATGAAAAACTGTTTTTT; length: 16; J: TRBJ1-4; V: TRBV2; D: -; size: -
CDR3: CAWSVQRTSGFWLDTQYF; DNA: TGTGCCTGGAGTGTACAACGGACTAGTGGTTTCTGGCTGGATACGCAGTATTTT; length: 18; J: TRBJ2-3; V: TRBV30; D: TRBD2; size: -
CDR3: CASSVERGHWTDTQYF; DNA: TGTGCCAGCAGCGTAGAGAGGGGGCATTGGACAGATACGCAGTATTTT; length: 16; J: TRBJ2-3; V: TRBV9; D: TRBD1; size: -
CDR3: CASSYLHEQYF; DNA: TGTGCCAGCAGCTACTTACACGAGCAGTACTTC; length: 11; J: TRBJ2-7; V: TRBV11-2; D: -; size: -
CDR3: CASSLTAQVGGQYF; DNA: TGTGCCAGCAGCTTGACAGCCCAAGTCGGCGGGCAGTACTTC; length: 14; J: TRBJ2-7; V: TRBV11-1; D: -; size: -
CDR3: CASSVGGTGREKLFF; DNA: TGTGCCAGCAGCGTCGGGGGAACCGGACGAGAAAAACTGTTTTTT; length: 15; J: TRBJ1-4; V: TRBV9; D: -; size: few
CDR3: CASTTGKPSRNEQFF; DNA: TGTGCCAGCACCACCGGGAAACCCAGTAGGAATGAGCAGTTCTTC; length: 15; J: TRBJ2-1; V: TRBV21-1; D: -; size: -
CDR3: CASGGVQETQYF; DNA: TGTGCCAGCGGAGGGGTCCAAGAGACCCAGTACTTC; length: 12; J: TRBJ2-5; V: TRBV28; D: -; size: -
CDR3: CASSPGGSGGAIQFF; DNA: TGTGCCAGCTCACCAGGGGGGAGCGGGGGCGCTATCCAGTTCTTC; length: 15; J: TRBJ2-1; V: TRBV18; D: TRBD2; size: -
CDR3: CASSLIDRDTEAFF; DNA: TGTGCCAGCAGCCTGATAGACAGGGACACTGAAGCTTTCTTT; length: 14; J: TRBJ1-1; V: TRBV5-4; D: TRBD1; size: -
CDR3: CASSPENTEAFF; DNA: TGTGCCAGCAGCCCAGAGAACACTGAAGCTTTCTTT; length: 12; J: TRBJ1-1; V: TRBV6-6; D: -; size: -
CDR3: CASSLGTALSYEQYF; DNA: TGTGCCAGTAGTTTGGGGACAGCACTCTCCTACGAGCAGTACTTC; length: 15; J: TRBJ2-7; V: TRBV19; D: TRBD1; size: -
CDR3: CASSAQGYYEQYF; DNA: TGTGCCAGCAGTGCACAGGGCTACTACGAGCAGTACTTC; length: 13; J: TRBJ2-7; V: TRBV2; D: -; size: few
CDR3: CASSQSRRERVEQYF; DNA: TGCGCCAGCAGTCAGAGTCGACGGGAGCGGGTCGAGCAGTACTTC; length: 15; J: TRBJ2-7; V: TRBV10-1; D: -; size: -
CDR3: CASSLVGGTGEAFF; DNA: TGCGCCAGCAGCTTGGTGGGCGGGACGGGTGAAGCTTTCTTT; length: 14; J: TRBJ1-1; V: TRBV5-1; D: -; size: once
CDR3: CATGQGLSYEQYF; DNA: TGTGCCACTGGACAGGGCCTTTCCTACGAGCAGTACTTC; length: 13; J: TRBJ2-7; V: TRBV2; D: TRBD1; size: -
CDR3: CACAGMSLIDTGELFF; DNA: TGTGCCTGCGCCGGGATGAGTTTAATAGACACCGGGGAGCTGTTTTTT; length: 16; J: TRBJ2-2; V: TRBV28; D: -; size: -
CDR3: CASSPPFVSTAEAFF; DNA: TGTGCCAGCTCACCACCATTCGTTAGCACGGCTGAAGCTTTCTTT; length: 15; J: TRBJ1-1; V: TRBV18; D: -; size: -
CDR3: CASTPLGGGDYGYTF; DNA: TGTGCCAGCACCCCTTTAGGCGGCGGGGACTATGGCTACACCTTC; length: 15; J: TRBJ1-2; V: TRBV27; D: -; size: few
CDR3: CARSLGGGPLVEAFF; DNA: TGTGCCAGAAGCTTGGGGGGGGGCCCACTCGTGGAAGCTTTCTTT; length: 15; J: TRBJ1-1; V: TRBV5-3; D: -; size: -
CDR3: CATSRGRGAPFGEQYF; DNA: TGTGCCACCAGCAGAGGGAGGGGTGCCCCTTTTGGCGAGCAGTACTTC; length: 16; J: TRBJ2-7; V: TRBV15; D: -; size: -
CDR3: CASSLEIAGLYEQYF; DNA: TGCGCCAGCAGCTTGGAGATAGCGGGGCTTTACGAGCAGTACTTC; length: 15; J: TRBJ2-7; V: TRBV5-1; D: TRBD2; size: -
CDR3: CAKRTGGDYGYTF; DNA: TGTGCCAAGCGGACAGGGGGGGATTATGGCTACACCTTC; length: 13; J: TRBJ1-2; V: TRBV2; D: TRBD1; size: -
CDR3: CASSEVQGGNSPLHF; DNA: TGCGCCAGCAGCGAAGTACAGGGGGGGAATTCACCCCTCCACTTT; length: 15; J: TRBJ1-6; V: TRBV9; D: TRBD1; size: -
CDR3: CASSLGAGDGYTF; DNA: TGTGCCAGCAGCTTAGGCGCAGGGGATGGCTACACCTTC; length: 13; J: TRBJ1-2; V: TRBV7-3; D: -; size: -
CDR3: CASSTWTGREQFF; DNA: TGCGCCAGCAGCACTTGGACAGGGCGGGAGCAGTTCTTC; length: 13; J: TRBJ2-1; V: TRBV5-1; D: TRBD1; size: -
CDR3: CAISDGATNEKLFF; DNA: TGTGCCATCAGTGACGGTGCAACTAATGAAAAACTGTTTTTT; length: 14; J: TRBJ1-4; V: TRBV10-3; D: -; size: -
CDR3: CASGLAGTGELFF; DNA: TGTGCTAGTGGTTTGGCGGGCACCGGGGAGCTGTTTTTT; length: 13; J: TRBJ2-2; V: TRBV12-5; D: -; size: -
CDR3: CASSQGRDRGTSGSPYEQYF; DNA: TGTGCCAGCAGCCAAGGCCGGGACAGGGGAACTAGCGGGAGCCCCTACGAGCAGTACTTC; length: 20; J: TRBJ2-7; V: TRBV14; D: -; size: -
CDR3: CASRDRASGNTIYF; DNA: TGTGCCAGCAGGGACAGGGCCTCTGGAAACACCATATATTTT; length: 14; J: TRBJ1-3; V: TRBV27; D: TRBD1; size: -
CDR3: CAISAGTGAYNEQFF; DNA: TGTGCCATCAGTGCGGGGACAGGGGCCTACAATGAGCAGTTCTTC; length: 15; J: TRBJ2-1; V: TRBV10-3; D: TRBD1; size: -
CDR3: CASSYSYSYEQYF; DNA: TGTGCCAGCAGTTACTCGTACAGCTACGAGCAGTACTTC; length: 13; J: TRBJ2-7; V: TRBV6-5; D: -; size: -
CDR3: CASSPLGGTNYEQYF; DNA: TGTGCCAGCTCACCACTCGGGGGGACCAACTACGAGCAGTACTTC; length: 15; J: TRBJ2-7; V: TRBV18; D: TRBD2; size: -
CDR3: CASRLGLAGVNEQFF; DNA: TGTGCCAGCAGACTTGGACTAGCGGGAGTTAATGAGCAGTTCTTC; length: 15; J: TRBJ2-1; V: TRBV2; D: TRBD2; size: few
CDR3: CASSLLLAGPRNHEQYF; DNA: TGTGCCAGCAGTTTATTGCTAGCGGGACCGAGAAACCACGAGCAGTACTTC; length: 17; J: TRBJ2-7; V: TRBV28; D: TRBD2; size: -
CDR3: CASSYSSYSSYEQYF; DNA: TGTGCCAGCAGTTACTCGAGCTACAGTTCCTACGAGCAGTACTTC; length: 15; J: TRBJ2-7; V: TRBV6-5; D: -; size: -
CDR3: CSGIEAYEQYF; DNA: TGCAGCGGCATTGAAGCCTACGAGCAGTACTTC; length: 11; J: TRBJ2-7; V: TRBV29-1; D: -; size: -
CDR3: CASRRTGGTGELFF; DNA: TGTGCCAGCAGGAGGACAGGTGGTACCGGGGAGCTGTTTTTT; length: 14; J: TRBJ2-2; V: TRBV6-1; D: TRBD1; size: -
CDR3: CASRRDRGQPQHF; DNA: TGTGCCAGTCGTCGGGACAGGGGTCAGCCCCAGCATTTT; length: 13; J: TRBJ1-5; V: TRBV19; D: TRBD1; size: -
CDR3: CASSFQGYEQYF; DNA: TGTGCCAGCAGCTTTCAGGGGTACGAGCAGTACTTC; length: 12; J: TRBJ2-7; V: TRBV13; D: -; size: -
CDR3: CAILGTGTVSYEQYF; DNA: TGCGCCATCTTAGGAACCGGGACAGTGAGCTACGAGCAGTACTTC; length: 15; J: TRBJ2-7; V: TRBV5-1; D: TRBD1; size: -
CDR3: CASSEHGNEQFF; DNA: TGTGCCAGCAGTGAACACGGCAATGAGCAGTTCTTC; length: 12; J: TRBJ2-1; V: TRBV2; D: -; size: -
CDR3: CASKRQGGPQNEQFF; DNA: TGTGCCAGCAAAAGACAGGGTGGCCCACAAAATGAGCAGTTCTTC; length: 15; J: TRBJ2-1; V: TRBV19; D: TRBD1; size: -
CDR3: CSSSKTSGSSYEQYF; DNA: TGTTCCAGCAGCAAGACTAGCGGGAGCTCCTACGAGCAGTACTTC; length: 15; J: TRBJ2-7; V: TRBV7-9; D: TRBD2; size: -
CDR3: CASSIRSSPLHF; DNA: TGTGCCAGTAGTATCAGAAGTTCACCCCTCCACTTT; length: 12; J: TRBJ1-6; V: TRBV19; D: -; size: -
CDR3: CASSPSGGSVAGELFF; DNA: TGTGCCAGCAGCCCCTCCGGCGGGAGTGTTGCCGGGGAGCTGTTTTTT; length: 16; J: TRBJ2-2; V: TRBV7-7; D: TRBD2; size: -
CDR3: CASSRQGGTEAFF; DNA: TGCGCCAGCAGTAGACAGGGAGGCACTGAAGCTTTCTTT; length: 13; J: TRBJ1-1; V: TRBV10-2; D: TRBD1; size: -
CDR3: CASSLLSYEQYF; DNA: TGTGCCAGCAGTCTCTTATCCTACGAGCAGTACTTC; length: 12; J: TRBJ2-7; V: TRBV28; D: -; size: -
CDR3: CASSIGGTLPDTQYF; DNA: TGTGCCAGTAGTATAGGAGGGACTCTTCCAGATACGCAGTATTTT; length: 15; J: TRBJ2-3; V: TRBV19; D: -; size: once
CDR3: CASSIDRGSYEQYF; DNA: TGTGCCAGCAGCATCGACAGGGGAAGCTACGAGCAGTACTTC; length: 14; J: TRBJ2-7; V: TRBV5-6; D: TRBD1; size: -
CDR3: CASSLGALPPYEQYF; DNA: TGTGCCAGCAGCTTAGGAGCCCTACCACCCTACGAGCAGTACTTC; length: 15; J: TRBJ2-7; V: TRBV7-6; D: -; size: -
CDR3: CASSHDRANYGYTF; DNA: TGTGCCAGCAGTCACGACAGGGCGAACTATGGCTACACCTTC; length: 14; J: TRBJ1-2; V: TRBV5-4; D: TRBD1; size: -
CDR3: CAWSTQNNEQFF; DNA: TGTGCCTGGAGTACCCAGAACAATGAGCAGTTCTTC; length: 12; J: TRBJ2-1; V: TRBV30; D: -; size: once
CDR3: CASSVQGEETQYF; DNA: TGTGCCAGCAGCGTACAAGGGGAAGAGACCCAGTACTTC; length: 13; J: TRBJ2-5; V: TRBV9; D: -; size: -
CDR3: CASSVLTGGYGYTF; DNA: TGTGCCAGCAGTGTCCTGACAGGGGGCTATGGCTACACCTTC; length: 14; J: TRBJ1-2; V: TRBV2; D: TRBD1; size: -